This T cell receptor (beta chain) comes out of a study of OX40 agonist ivuxolimab in advanced cancers. Turning to the study itself: Among those treated, three patients had partial responses, one with hepatocellular carcinoma and two with cutaneous melanoma. Study-wide results and caveats: Also showing low normalized T-cell clonal expansion were some of the nonresponders.

Assay used: immunoSEQ multiplex PCR; TCRdb lists only in-frame clones, some missing. The sample includes roughly 24,000 clones, about 83% of them seen just once. Trimming removed 8 bases from V and 2 bases from J; junction bases left unmatched: 11. CDR1 is MGHDK, CDR2 SYGVNS, per germline. The CDR3 totals 15 residues. Notes on this clone: The antigen remains unidentified.

The clonotype was recovered from an adult with an advanced solid tumor such as melanoma, head and neck, liver or kidney cancer. Sequencing was performed on CD4+ or CD8+ T cells sorted from blood, taken in a trial of the OX40 agonist ivuxolimab. The chain joins TRBV25-1 to TRBJ2-7; TRBD2 matches 8 bases. The chain's CDR3 is CASAPSREGTYEQYF. DNA for the CDR3: TGTGCCAGCGCACCGAGCCGGGAGGGGACCTACGAGCAGTACTTC.